This T cell receptor beta chain comes out of a study of OX40 agonist ivuxolimab in advanced cancers. V was pared by 6 bases and J by 0 bases, with 11 bases between. Germline loops: CDR1 MDHEN, CDR2 SYDVKM. The CDR3 has 14 amino acids. Sequenced by immunoSEQ multiplex PCR; TCRdb stores in-frame clones only, minus some. The data contain under 85,000 clones, around 86% of them singletons. The V and J genes are TRBV28 and TRBJ2-5, with D perhaps assigned TRBD1 or TRBD2 (5 bases each). Sequences were derived from CD4+ or CD8+ T cells sorted from blood, sampled in a trial of the OX40 agonist ivuxolimab. The sequence was collected from an adult with an advanced solid tumor such as melanoma, head and neck, liver or kidney cancer. In DNA form, the CDR3 reads TGTGCCAGCAGGGGACCGCGGTACCAAGAGACCCAGTACTTC. Residues: CASRGPRYQETQYF.